These 30 T cell receptor beta chains share one sample of origin, sequenced in a study of cytomegalovirus exposure and HLA in healthy donors. Amplification used 60 Vbeta primers and 13 Jbeta primers. TCRdb's copy holds only in-frame clones and misses some; the assay was immunoSEQ multiplex PCR. The table shows roughly 150,000 clones, with approximately 80% occurring only once. Specimen: PBMCs. The source is a woman aged 40-49 years in good health and CMV-seropositive.

The chain recombines TRBV7-9 with TRBJ1-2; the D gene is possibly TRBD1 (5 bases). The CDR3 spans 14 residues. The V end was cut by 1 base, the J end by 6 bases, with 12 bases between. Germline V lookup: CDR1 SEHNR, CDR2 FQNEAQ (reference sequence). Here the CDR3 reads CASSLEAGGDGYTF. The CDR3 DNA sequence: TGTGCCAGCAGCTTAGAGGCGGGGGGTGATGGCTACACCTTC.

This chain uses TRBV19 with TRBJ1-4, with D possibly TRBD1 on 5 matching bases. This CDR3 spans 15 amino acids. CDR1 is LNHDA, CDR2 SQIVND, per germline (reference sequence). V lost 3 bases to trimming and J lost 2 bases, with 10 bases between them. The CDR3 DNA is TGTGCCAGTAGTATCCTGGCAGGGACTAATGAAAAACTGTTTTTT. It specifies CASSILAGTNEKLFF.

The chain couples TRBV7-9 to TRBJ1-3, with TRBD1 as a possible D gene (6 bases). The length of the CDR3 is 17 residues. The germline CDR1 and CDR2 sequences are SEHNR and FQNEAQ (reference sequence). Trimming stripped 5 bases from V and 3 bases from J, with 20 bases between. The CDR3 DNA follows: TGTGCCAGCAGCCTTGCTGCGGGGGCATTAGGTGGAAACACCATATATTTT. This gives the protein CASSLAAGALGGNTIYF.

Details on this clone: The junction and the germline gene differ at one end; a read error may be behind it. The gene calls are TRBV7-9 and TRBJ2-1; 10 positions match TRBD1. Germline assignment: CDR1 SEHNR and CDR2 FQNEAQ (reference sequence). The length of the CDR3 is 17 residues. CDR3 protein: CSSRPPGQGTLFNEQFF. Written as DNA, the CDR3 is TGTTCCAGCAGGCCTCCGGGACAGGGGACCCTATTCAATGAGCAGTTCTTC.

CDR3 residues: CASSLRTSGFYNEQFF. In DNA form, the CDR3 reads TGTGCCAGCAGCTTGCGGACTAGCGGGTTTTACAATGAGCAGTTCTTC. The chain couples TRBV7-3 to TRBJ2-1; 11 bases fit TRBD2. CDR3 length equals 16 residues. Germline loops: CDR1 SGHTA, CDR2 FQGTGA. V shed 3 bases and J 4 bases; nucleotides not matched to a gene: 5.

The gene calls are TRBV27 and TRBJ2-5; possible D gene TRBD1, 5 bases. Per germline, CDR1 MNHEY and CDR2 SMNVEV (reference sequence). The V and J ends lost 4 bases and 6 bases respectively, with 15 bases between them. CDR3 length: 14 residues. This CDR3 reads CASSSRTRMKTQYF. CDR3 nucleotides: TGTGCCAGCAGTTCCCGGACAAGAATGAAGACCCAGTACTTC.

The rearrangement links TRBV27 to TRBJ2-7; TRBD1 aligns across 8 bases. Germline V lookup: CDR1 MNHEY, CDR2 SMNVEV (reference sequence). V shed 10 bases, J shed 2 bases, and the junction held 13 bases outside the gene matches. The CDR3 loop spans 15 amino acids. The CDR3 here is CAIRRDRRVPYEQYF. The CDR3 DNA reads as TGTGCCATCCGTCGGGACAGGAGGGTTCCCTACGAGCAGTACTTC.

The chain is built from TRBV19 and TRBJ1-1, with a weak D call TRBD1 (5 bases). The CDR3 spans 15 residues. CDR1 is LNHDA, CDR2 SQIVND, per germline (reference sequence). Trimming pared 1 base from V and 7 bases from J, leaving 16 bases between. The CDR3 coding sequence is TGTGCCAGTAGTATAGCTCAGGGCCAACATAGTGAAGCTTTCTTT. This gives the protein CASSIAQGQHSEAFF.

The chain has TRBV27 and TRBJ2-1, with D perhaps TRBD1 (7 bases). Trimming removed 2 bases at V and 3 bases at J, with 11 bases between. This CDR3 has 15 residues. Looked up from germline, CDR1 is MNHEY and CDR2 is SMNVEV (reference sequence). In nucleotides, the CDR3 is TGTGCCAGCAGTTTAGGCCAGGGGGGCTACAATGAGCAGTTCTTC. Protein: CASSLGQGGYNEQFF.

The chain uses TRBV18 and TRBJ2-3; 7 nucleotides match TRBD2. This CDR3 comprises 16 residues. Germline-derived CDR1 and CDR2 are KGHSH and LQKENI. The V segment lost 5 bases and the J segment 6 bases; nucleotides outside the gene matches: 14. The CDR3 DNA follows: TGTGCCAGCTCAGCCCTTCGAGCGGGACCTTTCGATACGCAGTATTTT. It yields the protein CASSALRAGPFDTQYF.

This sequence joins TRBV7-6 and TRBJ1-5, with D possibly TRBD1 on 5 matching bases. The ends were cut back, 1 base at V and 2 bases at J, with 6 bases in the middle. Per germline, CDR1 SGHVS and CDR2 FNYEAQ. The CDR3 is 14 amino acids. The CDR3 sequence: CASSLGGGNQPQHF. DNA for the CDR3: TGTGCCAGCAGCTTAGGGGGGGGCAATCAGCCCCAGCATTTT.

The genes are TRBV27 and TRBJ2-1, with D tentatively TRBD2 (6 bases). CDR3 length equals 17 residues. Germline CDR1 reads MNHEY; CDR2 reads SMNVEV (reference sequence). V was cut by 6 bases and J by 5 bases, with 23 bases left in between. CDR3 sequence (DNA): TGTGCCAGCAGCCGTAGCCCGGGGGAGCCCCGACACAATGAGCAGTTCTTC. Its protein product is CASSRSPGEPRHNEQFF.

The rearrangement joins TRBV10-3 to TRBJ1-1; the match to TRBD1 covers 10 bases. The germline gives CDR1 ENHRY, CDR2 SYGVKD. V trimming: 4 bases; J trimming: 11 bases; junction bases outside the gene matches: 7. The CDR3 loop spans 13 amino acids. Here the CDR3 DNA reads TGTGCCATCAGTGGCGGGGGGACAGGGGAGGCTTTCTTT. Translated: CAISGGGTGEAFF.

The chain combines TRBV29-1 with TRBJ2-1, with a tentative D call TRBD1 (5 bases). The germline CDR1 and CDR2 sequences are SQVTM and ANQGSEA. V shed 1 base and J shed 0 bases, with 7 bases lying between them. CDR3 size: 14 residues. The CDR3 spells CSVEGQISYNEQFF. The CDR3 region has the DNA TGCAGCGTTGAAGGACAGATCTCCTACAATGAGCAGTTCTTC.

J is TRBJ2-1 and V is TRBV9, with D possibly matching TRBD1 (5 bases). V was trimmed by 0 bases and J by 3 bases, leaving 16 bases between them. Per the germline V gene, CDR1 is SGDLS and CDR2 is YYNGEE. This CDR3 comprises 17 residues. The CDR3 DNA is TGTGCCAGCAGCGTAGATAATTACGGACAAATCTACAATGAGCAGTTCTTC. As protein: CASSVDNYGQIYNEQFF.

The chain has TRBV7-9 and TRBJ1-6, with 9 bases aligning to TRBD1. V lost 3 bases to trimming and J lost 9 bases; unmatched junction nucleotides: 6. The CDR3 extends over 15 amino acids. The germline gives CDR1 SEHNR, CDR2 FQNEAQ (reference sequence). CDR3 DNA: TGTGCCAGCAGCTTCCCGGGACAGGGAAGTTCACCCCTCCACTTT. Encoded protein: CASSFPGQGSSPLHF. The complete variable domain, with remaining parts taken from reference TRBV7-9 and TRBJ1-6, reads DTGVSQNPRHKITKRGQNVTFRCDPISEHNRLYWYRQTLGQGPEFLTYFQNEAQLEKSRLLSDRFSAERPKGSFSTLEIQRTEQGDSAMYLCASSFPGQGSSPLHFGNGTRLTVT.

The gene calls are TRBV5-8 and TRBJ2-1, with 14 bases aligning to TRBD2. CDR1 is SGHTS and CDR2 is YDEGEE in the germline V gene. J lost 3 bases, V lost 3 bases, and 8 bases had no gene match. The CDR3 extends over 18 amino acids. DNA for the CDR3: TGTGCCAGCAGCTACTCGGGACTAGCGGGAGAATTCTACAATGAGCAGTTCTTC. Its protein product is CASSYSGLAGEFYNEQFF.

This clone was detected only a few times. The chain combines TRBV13 with TRBJ1-1, with no clear D. Looked up from germline, CDR1 is PRHDT and CDR2 is FYEKMQ (reference sequence). CDR3 length equals 13 residues. V lost 5 bases, J lost 1 base, and 8 bases lay in between. In nucleotides, the CDR3 is TGTGCCAGCAGCCTTACACGGAACACTGAAGCTTTCTTT. Translation: CASSLTRNTEAFF. The entire variable domain, with the rest obtained from reference TRBV13 and TRBJ1-1, is as follows: AAGVIQSPRHLIKEKRETATLKCYPIPRHDTVYWYQQGPGQDPQFLISFYEKMQSDKGSIPDRFSAQQFSDYHSELNMSSLELGDSALYFCASSLTRNTEAFFGQGTRLTVV.

CDR3 coding DNA: TGTGCCAGCAGCCAAGATCTAAGAGATACGCAGTATTTT. As protein: CASSQDLRDTQYF. The chain employs TRBV14 and TRBJ2-3; D remains unclear. The germline V gene has CDR1 SGHDN and CDR2 FVKESK. The CDR3 loop spans 13 amino acids. V gave up 0 bases and J gave up 5 bases, with 6 bases separating them.

The rearrangement links TRBV18 to TRBJ1-1; D remains ambiguous. This CDR3 contains 14 residues. Between the trimmed V and J ends, which lost 6 bases and 3 bases, there was a span of 14 bases. Germline assignment: CDR1 KGHSH and CDR2 LQKENI. The CDR3 spells CASSQKQRYTEAFF. The CDR3 DNA reads as TGTGCCAGCTCCCAAAAGCAACGTTACACTGAAGCTTTCTTT.

V and J are TRBV30 and TRBJ1-6, with TRBD1 matching over 7 bases. V lost 3 bases, J lost 7 bases, and 6 bases stayed unmatched. Germline V lookup: CDR1 GTSNPN, CDR2 SVGIG (reference sequence). The CDR3 consists of 14 residues. The CDR3 reads CAWSLGTANSPLHF. The CDR3 DNA reads as TGTGCCTGGAGCCTCGGGACAGCAAATTCACCCCTCCACTTT. Using reference TRBV30 and TRBJ1-6 for the parts outside the CDR3, the full variable domain is SQTIHQWPATLVQPVGSPLSLECTVEGTSNPNLYWYRQAAGRGLQLLFYSVGIGQISSEVPQNLSASRPQDRQFILSSKKLLLSDSGFYLCAWSLGTANSPLHFGNGTRLTVT.

The genes are TRBV11-2 and TRBJ2-7, with D possibly TRBD2 on 6 matching bases. The ends were cut back, 4 bases at V and 0 bases at J, with 10 bases in the middle. The germline V gene encodes CDR1 SGHAT and CDR2 FQNNGV. CDR3 length: 14 residues. The CDR3 DNA sequence: TGTGCCAGCAGCTCGGGACTCTCCTCCTACGAGCAGTACTTC. As protein: CASSSGLSSYEQYF.

As DNA, the CDR3 is TGTGCCAGCAGCTACATAGCGGGAGGGCGGAATGAGCAGTTCTTC. It specifies CASSYIAGGRNEQFF. J is TRBJ2-1 and V is TRBV7-6; TRBD2 aligns across 11 bases. CDR1 and CDR2 from the germline V gene are SGHVS and FNYEAQ. The CDR3 is 15 residues long. Germline trimming cut 4 bases from V and 7 bases from J; bases unmatched to any gene: 6. The full variable domain, completed using reference TRBV7-6 and TRBJ2-1, is GAGVSQSPRYKVTKRGQDVALRCDPISGHVSLYWYRQALGQGPEFLTYFNYEAQQDKSGLPNDRFSAERPEGSISTLTIQRTEQRDSAMYRCASSYIAGGRNEQFFGPGTRLTVL.

The J gene is TRBJ2-7, the V gene TRBV10-3; 10 positions match TRBD1. The CDR3 spans 12 residues. The junction had 3 bases not matched to a gene; V was cut back by 8 bases and J by 5 bases. CDR1 is ENHRY, CDR2 SYGVKD, per germline. Written as DNA, the CDR3 is TGTGCCATCGGACAGGGGGTAAACGAGCAGTACTTC. Its protein is CAIGQGVNEQYF.

This rearrangement joins TRBV4-3 to TRBJ2-1; TRBD1 matches 7 bases. Germline V gene sequence: CDR1 LGHNA, CDR2 YSLEER. This CDR3 spans 14 amino acids. V dropped 0 bases and J dropped 9; count of bases not matched to a gene: 5. The CDR3 nucleotides read TGCGCCAGCAGCCAAGAGGCAGGGGGTATTGAGCAGTTCTTC. Protein: CASSQEAGGIEQFF.

The chain has TRBV13 and TRBJ2-6; 7 bases fit TRBD1. The CDR3 contains 16 residues. V was clipped by 5 bases and J by 4 bases; unmatched bases: 8. From germline, CDR1 is PRHDT and CDR2 FYEKMQ (reference sequence). This CDR3 reads CASSPDRRLGANVLTF. CDR3 coding DNA: TGTGCCAGCAGCCCGGACAGGCGATTGGGGGCCAACGTCCTGACTTTC.

V is TRBV7-2 and J is TRBJ2-1; 8 nucleotides agree with TRBD2. Germline V gene sequence: CDR1 SGHTA, CDR2 FQGNSA. With V trimmed by 2 bases and J by 8 bases, 5 bases remained unmatched. The CDR3 spans 14 residues. The CDR3 bases are TGTGCCAGCAGCTTACTCGGGAGGGGGTATGAGCAGTTCTTC. Encoded protein: CASSLLGRGYEQFF.

This clone was recorded only once. The rearrangement uses TRBV7-2 and TRBJ2-2; the match to TRBD2 covers 7 bases. This CDR3 is built from 15 residues. V shed 4 bases and J 5 bases; nucleotides not matched to a gene: 7. The germline gives CDR1 SGHTA, CDR2 FQGNSA. CDR3: CASSSKRELTGELFF. CDR3 nucleotide sequence: TGTGCCAGCAGCTCTAAGCGGGAACTGACCGGGGAGCTGTTTTTT.

The chain links TRBV9 to TRBJ2-7, with a tentative D call TRBD2 (5 bases). The CDR3 extends over 14 amino acids. Germline V gene data show CDR1 as SGDLS and CDR2 as YYNGEE. V was trimmed by 0 bases and J by 1 base, leaving 8 bases between them. CDR3 in DNA: TGTGCCAGCAGCGTAGGGGGAGATTCCTACGAGCAGTACTTC. Its translation: CASSVGGDSYEQYF.

Only one count was recorded for this clone. The rearrangement uses TRBV6-1 and TRBJ2-2; D uncertain. V was cut by 1 base and J by 4 bases, with 7 bases left in between. Germline CDR1 and CDR2: MNHNS and SASEGT. The length of the CDR3 is 14 residues. The CDR3 region has the DNA TGTGCCAGCAGTGAAGTCTCCGTCACCGGGGAGCTGTTTTTT. It is translated as CASSEVSVTGELFF.